The rows below give T cell receptor beta chains drawn from one sample of a study of cytomegalovirus exposure and HLA in healthy donors. Clones were read by immunoSEQ multiplex PCR, and TCRdb kept only the in-frame ones, dropping some. The top ten hold around 4.5% of the sample, which has just over 95,000 clones, 60% to 85% seen once. Sequenced material: PBMCs. These TCRs come from a woman in her 40s in good health and CMV-seronegative. CDR3s include the opening cysteine and the closing phenylalanine or tryptophan. A D gene is named only where the DNA matches it firmly. Only some rows state a clone size, as once, few, many or a class for expanded clones.

TRBD2,TRBV4-2,TRBJ2-6,NA,TGTGCCAGCAGCCAACCCCCAGCGGGGGAGTCTGGGGCCAACGTCCTGACTTTC,CASSQPPAGESGANVLTF
NA,TRBV7-9,TRBJ2-6,NA,TGTGCCAGCAGCAAGCACGGTTCGGGTTCTGGGGCCAACGTCCTGACTTTC,CASSKHGSGSGANVLTF
NA,TRBV4-3,TRBJ1-3,NA,TGCGCCAGCAGCCAAGATCCCAGGGCGTTAGGAAACACCATATATTTT,CASSQDPRALGNTIYF
TRBD1,TRBV4-3,TRBJ1-2,NA,TGCGCCAGCAGCCAAGATCCAGGGGGAGCTGATGGCTACACCTTC,CASSQDPGGADGYTF
NA,TRBV28,TRBJ2-7,NA,TGTGCCAGCAGTCCCCGGGCCTACGAGCAGTACTTC,CASSPRAYEQYF
TRBD1,TRBV7-8,TRBJ2-7,few,TGTGCCAGCAGCCTTATCGACGGGACAGACTATTCTTACGAGCAGTACTTC,CASSLIDGTDYSYEQYF
TRBD1,TRBV9,TRBJ2-7,NA,TGTGCCAGCAGCGTAGGACAGGGACCCTACGAGCAGTACTTC,CASSVGQGPYEQYF
NA,TRBV29-1,TRBJ1-3,NA,TGCAGCGTTGAAGACGTATACATCCGAAACACCATATATTTT,CSVEDVYIRNTIYF
NA,TRBV4-1,TRBJ1-5,NA,TGCGCCAGCAGCCGAAATACAGGGACGGGGCAGCCCCAGCATTTT,CASSRNTGTGQPQHF
NA,TRBV4-3,TRBJ2-3,few,TGCGCCAGCAGCCAAGATGACCGGGGGAAGAGCACAGATACGCAGTATTTT,CASSQDDRGKSTDTQYF
TRBD1,TRBV19,TRBJ1-5,few,TGTGCCAGTAGTACGGGACAGGGCAATCAGCCCCAGCATTTT,CASSTGQGNQPQHF
NA,TRBV18,TRBJ1-1,NA,TGTGCCAGCTCACAGGGGGACCGGTCGAACACTGAAGCTTTCTTT,CASSQGDRSNTEAFF
NA,TRBV7-2,TRBJ2-7,few,TGTGCCAGCAGCTTAGTGGGACTCTCCTACGAGCAGTACTTC,CASSLVGLSYEQYF
TRBD2,TRBV18,TRBJ2-7,few,TGTGCCAGCTCACCTAGGGTAGCGGGGGATATCTACGAGCAGTACTTC,CASSPRVAGDIYEQYF
TRBD2,TRBV5-1,TRBJ2-7,NA,TGCGCCAGCAGCTTGAGTGGAGCGGGGGGTGCCTACGAGCAGTACTTC,CASSLSGAGGAYEQYF
TRBD1,TRBV4-2,TRBJ2-7,NA,TGTGCCAGCAGCCAGGGACAGGGAGACTACGAGCAGTACTTC,CASSQGQGDYEQYF
NA,TRBV1,TRBJ1-5,NA,TGCACCAGCAGCCAAGCCTCCCGTCGGGGGGCGAGGGGCAATCAGCCCCAGCATTTT,CTSSQASRRGARGNQPQHF
NA,TRBV7-2,TRBJ2-1,NA,TGTGCCAGCAGCACTCGGACAGAGCAGTTCTTC,CASSTRTEQFF
NA,TRBV21-1,TRBJ2-5,NA,TGTGCCAGCAGCAAAATAGGGGACAGGGTTCAAGAGACCCAGTACTTC,CASSKIGDRVQETQYF
NA,TRBV15,TRBJ1-3,NA,TGTGCCACCAGCAGAGAGGCCAGTCTGAGGTCTGGAAACACCATATATTTT,CATSREASLRSGNTIYF
TRBD1,TRBV6-6,TRBJ2-1,NA,TGTGCCAGCAGTTACCGGGACAGCAATGAGCAGTTCTTC,CASSYRDSNEQFF
TRBD1,TRBV4-1,TRBJ1-5,NA,TGCGCCAGCAGCATACGGGACAGCGGTAGCAATCAGCCCCAGCATTTT,CASSIRDSGSNQPQHF
NA,TRBV11-2,TRBJ2-3,NA,TGTGCCAGCAGCCCTCTCGGGGGGCGCGGAACAGATACGCAGTATTTT,CASSPLGGRGTDTQYF
NA,TRBV6-1,TRBJ2-5,NA,TGTGCCAGCAGTGGGGCGGGGGCGGGAGAGACCCAGTACTTC,CASSGAGAGETQYF
TRBD1,TRBV4-3,TRBJ1-3,NA,TGCGCCAGCAGCCAGGAACTGGACAGGGACCTATTCTCTGGAAACACCATATATTTT,CASSQELDRDLFSGNTIYF
NA,TRBV5-1,TRBJ1-2,NA,TGCGCCAGCAGCATCCAGGGGAATGGCTACACCTTC,CASSIQGNGYTF
TRBD1,TRBV28,TRBJ1-5,NA,TGTGCCAGCCCACCCGGGACAGGGTCGATTCAGCCCCAGCATTTT,CASPPGTGSIQPQHF
NA,TRBV6-6,TRBJ2-2,NA,TGTGCCACCCACCCGGGGAACACCGGGGAGCTGTTTTTT,CATHPGNTGELFF
TRBD1,TRBV29-1,TRBJ2-7,NA,TGCAGCGTCGGGACAGGGGGCGAGCAGTACTTC,CSVGTGGEQYF
NA,TRBV5-5,TRBJ1-1,NA,TGTGCCAGCAGCTTCGCAGGGTTTGGAGTGAACACTGAAGCTTTCTTT,CASSFAGFGVNTEAFF
NA,TRBV7-6,TRBJ2-1,NA,TGTGCCAGCAGCTTGGGGGGTCGTTACAATGAGCAGTTCTTC,CASSLGGRYNEQFF
TRBD1,TRBV28,TRBJ2-7,NA,TGTGCTGCGGGACAGGCAACCTACGAGCAGTACTTC,CAAGQATYEQYF
TRBD2,TRBV5-1,TRBJ2-7,NA,TGCGCCAGCAGCTTTAGCGGGGGTAACTACGAGCAGTACTTC,CASSFSGGNYEQYF
TRBD1,TRBV5-6,TRBJ2-7,NA,TGTGCCAGCAGTACTAGACAGGGGTGGCTGTACTTC,CASSTRQGWLYF
TRBD1,TRBV7-9,TRBJ1-2,NA,TGTGCCAGCAGCTTGGCCTCGACAGGGGAGGATGGCTACACCTTC,CASSLASTGEDGYTF
NA,TRBV7-9,TRBJ1-1,NA,TGTGCCAGCAGCTTAAACAGCCGGAACACTGAAGCTTTCTTT,CASSLNSRNTEAFF
NA,TRBV4-1,TRBJ1-2,NA,TGCGCCAGCAGCCAAGTAATTCAATCGCGGCTCGTCTTC,CASSQVIQSRLVF
NA,TRBV14,TRBJ2-5,NA,TGTGCCAGCAGCCTTCTAGCCTCCCAAGAGACCCAGTACTTC,CASSLLASQETQYF
TRBD2,TRBV10-3,TRBJ2-1,NA,TGTGCCCTCGGACTAGCGGGGAACAATGAGCAGTTCTTC,CALGLAGNNEQFF
NA,TRBV14,TRBJ2-2,NA,TGTGCCAGCAGCCACTTCGGGCGGGGCGACACCGGGGAGCTGTTTTTT,CASSHFGRGDTGELFF
TRBD2,TRBV6-5,TRBJ2-7,NA,TGTGCCAGCAGGAAAAGGACTAGCGGGGAGCGCGAGCAGTACTTC,CASRKRTSGEREQYF
TRBD1,TRBV19,TRBJ1-1,NA,TGTGCCAGTCGACCAATCAGGACAGGAAACACTGAAGCTTTCTTT,CASRPIRTGNTEAFF
NA,TRBV2,TRBJ2-7,NA,TGTGCCAGCAGTGAATCTCGCCCGCTAGTGCAGTACTTC,CASSESRPLVQYF
TRBD1,TRBV30,TRBJ1-5,NA,TGTGCCTGGAGTCCTGTAGGGGGCCTGGGGCAGCCCCAGCATTTT,CAWSPVGGLGQPQHF
NA,TRBV19,TRBJ1-2,once,TGTGCCAGTAGTATAACCTATTCTAGCGGTGGCTACACCTTC,CASSITYSSGGYTF
NA,TRBV7-2,TRBJ2-1,NA,TGTGCCAGCAGCTTAGGTCACTACAATGAGCAGTTCTTC,CASSLGHYNEQFF
TRBD1,TRBV28,TRBJ1-2,NA,TGTGCCAGCAGTTTATGGGGGGGACAGGGAGACTATGGCTACACCTTC,CASSLWGGQGDYGYTF
NA,TRBV7-8,TRBJ2-2,few,TGTGCCAGCAGCTCGATATACAGGGGGGGGACCGGGGAGCTGTTTTTT,CASSSIYRGGTGELFF
NA,TRBV12-5,TRBJ2-5,once,TGTGCTAGTGGTACACCCTATCCTGGGGAGGAGACCCAGTACTTC,CASGTPYPGEETQYF
TRBD1,TRBV10-3,TRBJ2-7,NA,TGTGCCACCGGACAGGGGCTCACCTACGAGCAGTACTTC,CATGQGLTYEQYF
TRBD2,TRBV5-1,TRBJ2-5,NA,TGCGCCAGCAGCTTGGAGGGACTAGCGGGGGTAGCGAAGACCCAGTACTTC,CASSLEGLAGVAKTQYF
TRBD1,TRBV10-3,TRBJ1-6,NA,TGTGCCGTAAGGGACAGTGGGGGGAATTCACCCCTCCACTTT,CAVRDSGGNSPLHF
NA,TRBV6-7,TRBJ1-5,NA,TGTGCCGTCTGCCGGGGTGCAAGCAATCAGCCCCAGCATTTT,CAVCRGASNQPQHF
NA,TRBV16,TRBJ2-1,NA,TGTGCCAGCAGCCAAGGGGGGACGCATGAGCAGTTCTTC,CASSQGGTHEQFF
TRBD1,TRBV6-1,TRBJ2-5,NA,TGTGCCAGCAGTGAACTAGACAGGGAAGACGGGACCCAGTACTTC,CASSELDREDGTQYF
NA,TRBV7-6,TRBJ2-1,few,TGTGCCAGCAGCTTAGGGCCGCCGGAGCAGTTCTTC,CASSLGPPEQFF
NA,TRBV7-2,TRBJ2-4,once,TGTGCCAGCAGCTTAGACAGGGGGGGGTACATTCAGTACTTC,CASSLDRGGYIQYF
TRBD2,TRBV9,TRBJ2-1,NA,TGTGCCAGCAGCTTACCACCGGGACTAGCGGGGTTAAATGAGCAGTTCTTC,CASSLPPGLAGLNEQFF
NA,TRBV19,TRBJ2-5,NA,TGTGCCAGTAGTTCTGGTGCGGAGACCCAGTACTTC,CASSSGAETQYF